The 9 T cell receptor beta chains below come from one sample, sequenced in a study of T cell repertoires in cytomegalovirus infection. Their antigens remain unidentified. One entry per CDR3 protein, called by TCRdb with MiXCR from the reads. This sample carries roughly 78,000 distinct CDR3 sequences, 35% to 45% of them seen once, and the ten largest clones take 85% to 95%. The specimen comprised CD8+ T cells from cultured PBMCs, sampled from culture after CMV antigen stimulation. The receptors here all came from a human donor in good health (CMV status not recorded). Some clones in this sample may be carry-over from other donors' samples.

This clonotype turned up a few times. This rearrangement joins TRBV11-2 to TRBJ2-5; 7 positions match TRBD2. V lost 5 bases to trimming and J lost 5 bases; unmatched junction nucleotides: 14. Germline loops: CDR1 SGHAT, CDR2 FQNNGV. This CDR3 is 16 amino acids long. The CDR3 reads CASSPTGTTFRETQYF. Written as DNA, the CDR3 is TGTGCCAGCAGCCCCACCGGGACTACCTTCCGGGAGACCCAGTACTTC. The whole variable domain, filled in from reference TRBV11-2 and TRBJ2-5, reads EAGVAQSPRYKIIEKRQSVAFWCNPISGHATLYWYQQILGQGPKLLIQFQNNGVVDDSQLPKDRFSAERLKGVDSTLKIQPAKLEDSAVYLCASSPTGTTFRETQYFGPGTRLLVL.

The CDR3, as DNA: TGTGCCAGCAGCCTCATTTCCGATCGAGCCAAAAACATTCAGTACTTC. Encoded protein: CASSLISDRAKNIQYF. This sequence joins TRBV5-4 and TRBJ2-4; D is undetermined. In germline, CDR1 is SGHNT, CDR2 YYREEE (reference sequence). V was shortened by 4 bases and J by 0 bases, with 14 bases between the two germline ends. The CDR3 length is 16 residues.

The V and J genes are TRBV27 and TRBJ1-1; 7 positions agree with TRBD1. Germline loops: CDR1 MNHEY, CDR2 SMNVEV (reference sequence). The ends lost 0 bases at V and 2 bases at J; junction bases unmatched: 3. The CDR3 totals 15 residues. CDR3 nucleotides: TGTGCCAGCAGTTTATCTACAGGGGCTAACACTGAAGCTTTCTTT. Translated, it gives CASSLSTGANTEAFF.

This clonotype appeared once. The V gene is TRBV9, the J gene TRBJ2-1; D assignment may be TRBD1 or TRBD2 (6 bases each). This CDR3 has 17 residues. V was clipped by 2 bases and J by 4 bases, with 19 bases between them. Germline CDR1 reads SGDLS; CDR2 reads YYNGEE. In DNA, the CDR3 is TGTGCCAGCAGCGTCAACCCAGGGGAGGCCCCATACAATGAGCAGTTCTTC. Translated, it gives CASSVNPGEAPYNEQFF.

CDR3 DNA: TGTGCCAGCAGTTACCTCCGGCAATCGAACACTGAAGCTTTCTTT. It yields the protein CASSYLRQSNTEAFF. The chain couples TRBV6-6 to TRBJ1-1; D ambiguous. Germline CDR1 is MNHNY and CDR2 is SVGAGI (reference sequence). This CDR3 contains 15 residues. V lost 2 bases to trimming and J lost 1 base, with 11 bases between them.

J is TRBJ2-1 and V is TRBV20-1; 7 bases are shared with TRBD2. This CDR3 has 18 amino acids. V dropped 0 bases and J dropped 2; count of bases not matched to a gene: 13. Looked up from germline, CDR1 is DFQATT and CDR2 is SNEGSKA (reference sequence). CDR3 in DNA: TGCAGTGCTAGAGATCTCGGCAGGGAGGGGTACCCCTACAATGAGCAGTTCTTC. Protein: CSARDLGREGYPYNEQFF.

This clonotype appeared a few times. The CDR3 DNA reads TGCGCCAGCAGCCAAAGTCTGAACACTGAAGCTTTCTTT. It yields the protein CASSQSLNTEAFF. The chain links TRBV4-1 to TRBJ1-1; no firm D call. The CDR3 extends over 13 amino acids. Germline values: CDR1 MGHRA, CDR2 YSYEKL. V gave up 2 bases and J gave up 0 bases, with 4 bases separating them.

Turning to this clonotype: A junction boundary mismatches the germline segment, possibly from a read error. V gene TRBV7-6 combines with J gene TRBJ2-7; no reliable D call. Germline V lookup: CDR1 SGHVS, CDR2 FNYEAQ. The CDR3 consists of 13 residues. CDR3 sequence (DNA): TGTGCCAACAGCTCCAGCTCTCATTTCGAGCAGTACTTC. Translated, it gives CANSSSSHFEQYF. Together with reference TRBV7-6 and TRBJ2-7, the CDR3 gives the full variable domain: GAGVSQSPRYKVTKRGQDVALRCDPISGHVSLYWYRQALGQGPEFLTYFNYEAQQDKSGLPNDRFSAERPEGSISTLTIQRTEQRDSAMYRCANSSSSHFEQYFGPGTRLTVT.

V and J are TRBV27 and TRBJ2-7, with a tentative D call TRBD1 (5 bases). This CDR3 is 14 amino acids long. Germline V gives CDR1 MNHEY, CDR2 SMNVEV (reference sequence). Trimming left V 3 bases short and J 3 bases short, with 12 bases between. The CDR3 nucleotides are TGTGCCAGCAGTTTGTCAGCAAGGGGCTACGAGCAGTACTTC. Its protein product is CASSLSARGYEQYF.